A selection of T cell receptor beta chains follows, all from one sample in a study of memory CD4+ T cells and cytomegalovirus serostatus. Assay used: immunoSEQ multiplex PCR; TCRdb lists only in-frame clones, some missing. This table holds approximately 50,000 clones, around 80% found once. The sequenced sample was memory CD4+ T cells from blood. These receptors were taken from an adult in good health and CMV-seronegative. Both conserved end residues are part of each CDR3. D genes are given only for firm matches. Only part of the rows carry a size: once, few, many, or a class if the clone is expanded.

TRBD1	TRBJ2-7	TRBV28	16	.	TGTGCCAGCAGACCCGACAGGGCCGTGGGTAGGAACGAGCAGTACTTC	CASRPDRAVGRNEQYF
TRBD2	TRBJ2-3	TRBV27	17	.	TGTGCCAGCAGTTTTCTAGGACTAGCGGGGTCCACAGATACGCAGTATTTT	CASSFLGLAGSTDTQYF
.	TRBJ2-1	TRBV6-5	15	.	TGTGCCAGCTGGGGGACCAAAGTAGGGGACAATGAGCAGTTCTTC	CASWGTKVGDNEQFF
.	TRBJ1-2	TRBV19	15	.	TGTGCCAGTAGTATAAATTTCCAGTCTAACTATGGCTACACCTTC	CASSINFQSNYGYTF
TRBD1	TRBJ1-4	TRBV4-2	14	.	TGTGCCAGCAGCTATGACAGGGGTAATGAAAAACTGTTTTTT	CASSYDRGNEKLFF
.	TRBJ2-2	TRBV27	17	.	TGTGCCAGCAGAAAACAGGGCGGTGCGAGGAACACCGGGGAGCTGTTTTTT	CASRKQGGARNTGELFF
.	TRBJ2-3	TRBV28	11	few	TGTGCCAGCACCGGCCAGGATACGCAGTATTTT	CASTGQDTQYF
TRBD2	TRBJ2-1	TRBV7-8	16	.	TGTGCCAGCAGCTTACGGACTAGCGGGCCCTACAATGAGCAGTTCTTC	CASSLRTSGPYNEQFF
.	TRBJ2-7	TRBV28	14	.	TGTGCCAGCAGTTTGGGACACACCGGCGTCGAGCAGTACTTC	CASSLGHTGVEQYF
TRBD1	TRBJ2-3	TRBV27	15	.	TGTGCCAGCAGCCCACAGGGGGCCCGAGGGGATACGCAGTATTTT	CASSPQGARGDTQYF
TRBD1	TRBJ2-5	TRBV5-1	15	once	TGCGCCACGCACAAAGACAGGGGGAATTGGGAGACCCAGTACTTC	CATHKDRGNWETQYF
.	TRBJ2-7	TRBV11-3	14	.	TGTGCCAGCAGCTTTTATAGGTACTCCTACGAGCAGTACTTC	CASSFYRYSYEQYF
TRBD1	TRBJ1-2	TRBV7-9	14	.	TGTGCCAGCAGCCGACAGGGGGCGATGGATGGCTACACCTTC	CASSRQGAMDGYTF
.	TRBJ1-5	TRBV2	17	.	TGTGCCAGCAGTGAAGCGCTAGGCAAATCGGGCAATCAGCCCCAGCATTTT	CASSEALGKSGNQPQHF
.	TRBJ2-6	TRBV27	16	.	TGTGCCAGCAGTTTAATCCCTAGGACCGGGGCCAACGTCCTGACTTTC	CASSLIPRTGANVLTF
.	TRBJ1-1	TRBV28	14	.	TGTGCCAGCAGTCCGCGTGGGAGGAAGGCTGAAGCTTTCTTT	CASSPRGRKAEAFF
.	TRBJ1-1	TRBV19	13	few	TGTGCCAGTAGTCTTGGATCAGGCACTGAAGCTTTCTTT	CASSLGSGTEAFF
.	TRBJ1-4	TRBV7-9	16	.	TGTGCCAGCAGCTTAGCGCGAGGGGGACACGGAGAAAAACTGTTTTTT	CASSLARGGHGEKLFF
.	TRBJ1-2	TRBV2	15	.	TGTGCCAGCAGTGAACAAGGCCCTTCGCGATATGGCTACACCTTC	CASSEQGPSRYGYTF
.	TRBJ1-1	TRBV27	16	.	TGTGCCAGCAGTTTAACCCCGGGGGGGGTTACCTCTGAAGCTTTCTTT	CASSLTPGGVTSEAFF
TRBD1	TRBJ1-1	TRBV18	14	.	TGTGCCAGCTCACGGGGACAGACGAACACTGAAGCTTTCTTT	CASSRGQTNTEAFF
TRBD1	TRBJ2-3	TRBV7-9	14	.	TGTGCCAGCATGCGGGACAGGGGCACAGATACGCAGTATTTT	CASMRDRGTDTQYF
.	TRBJ2-3	TRBV5-4	13	.	TGTGCCAGCAGCCACGCTAGCACAGATACGCAGTATTTT	CASSHASTDTQYF
TRBD1	TRBJ1-5	TRBV19	14	.	TGTGCCAGTAGGACGGGACAGGGGGCTCAGCCCCAGCATTTT	CASRTGQGAQPQHF
.	TRBJ2-2	TRBV7-9	19	.	TGTGCCAGCCGACCCAGGGAGCTCGAGACCCGAGCACAAACCGGGGAGCTGTTTTTT	CASRPRELETRAQTGELFF
.	TRBJ2-7	TRBV9	16	once	TGTGCCAGCAGCGTCGGTATTCGCTCAAGCGGCTACGAGCAGTACTTC	CASSVGIRSSGYEQYF
.	TRBJ2-7	TRBV27	16	.	TGTGCCAGCAGTTATCTGGGCAGGGGATTGGGCTACGAGCAGTACTTC	CASSYLGRGLGYEQYF
TRBD1	TRBJ1-1	TRBV15	16	.	TGTGCCACCAGCAGAGCTTCCGGGACAGGGGGCACTGAAGCTTTCTTT	CATSRASGTGGTEAFF
.	TRBJ1-2	TRBV7-3	15	once	TGTGCCAGCAGCAAAAGTGGACAGCCTTCTTTAGGCTACACCTTC	CASSKSGQPSLGYTF
.	TRBJ1-6	TRBV30	13	once	TGTGCCTCCCAAAAAGGTTTCGGTTCACCCCTCCACTTT	CASQKGFGSPLHF
.	TRBJ1-4	TRBV27	15	few	TGTGCCAGCAGTAGAATGGGGGGTAATTCTGAAAAACTGTTTTTT	CASSRMGGNSEKLFF
TRBD1	TRBJ2-5	TRBV2	18	.	TGTGCCAGCAGTGCCCACCCGTGGGGGACAGTTACTCAAGAGACCCAGTACTTC	CASSAHPWGTVTQETQYF
TRBD1	TRBJ2-5	TRBV7-9	15	.	TGTGCCAGCAGCAAAGGACAGGCGGCACCAGAGACCCAGTACTTC	CASSKGQAAPETQYF
.	TRBJ1-2	TRBV30	13	medium-sized	TGTGCCTGGAATTCTCTAAGGAGCTATGGCTACACCTTC	CAWNSLRSYGYTF
.	TRBJ1-2	TRBV23-1	13	.	TGCGCCAGCAGTGCAGGAGTATCTCATGGCTACACCTTC	CASSAGVSHGYTF
.	TRBJ1-5	TRBV19	13	.	TGTGCCAGTAGGGGGATGGGCAATCAGCCCCAGCATTTT	CASRGMGNQPQHF
.	TRBJ1-5	TRBV27	13	.	TGTGCCAGCAGCCTCCGCGGTCCCCAGCCCCAGCATTTT	CASSLRGPQPQHF
TRBD1	TRBJ2-2	TRBV4-2	16	.	TGTGCCAGCAGCCAGGACGGACAGGTGAACACCGGGGAGCTGTTTTTT	CASSQDGQVNTGELFF
TRBD2	TRBJ2-2	TRBV29-1	15	.	TGCAGCGTGAAGGGGACTAGCGGGAAGGCCGGGGAGCTGTTTTTT	CSVKGTSGKAGELFF
.	TRBJ2-7	TRBV5-6	14	.	TGTGCCAGCAGCTTTATCAGTTCCCCCTACGAGCAGTACTTC	CASSFISSPYEQYF
.	TRBJ1-5	TRBV2	13	few	TGTGCCAGCAGTCCCGACGGTTATCAGCCCCAGCATTTT	CASSPDGYQPQHF
.	TRBJ1-5	TRBV6-5	15	.	TGTGCCAGCACCAAGGTCGCAGAGAGCAATCAGCCCCAGCATTTT	CASTKVAESNQPQHF
.	TRBJ1-5	TRBV6-6	16	.	TGTGCCAGCAGTCCGCAGGGTACGATGGGCAATCAGCCCCAGCATTTT	CASSPQGTMGNQPQHF
.	TRBJ1-2	TRBV18	12	.	TGTGCCAGCTCACCAACGCCAAGTGGCTACACCTTC	CASSPTPSGYTF
.	TRBJ1-5	TRBV7-9	14	.	TGTGCCAGCAGCTTGGCTGGGAGCAATCAGCCCCAGCATTTT	CASSLAGSNQPQHF
.	TRBJ1-1	TRBV5-1	14	.	TGCGCCAGCAGCCCACGACACGGGGACACTGAAGCTTTCTTT	CASSPRHGDTEAFF
.	TRBJ1-1	TRBV7-9	13	few	TGTGCCAGCAGCTTGGAGGGAAAAACTGAAGCTTTCTTT	CASSLEGKTEAFF
.	TRBJ1-2	TRBV28	14	once	TGTGCCAGCAGTTTATCGGCTCAGGGAGGGGGCTACACCTTC	CASSLSAQGGGYTF
.	TRBJ2-5	TRBV18	15	.	TGTGCCAGCTCGCGCTCGGCGGGGTCCCCGGAGACCCAGTACTTC	CASSRSAGSPETQYF
.	TRBJ1-4	TRBV7-9	13	.	TGTGCCAGCAGTGAAGCAGGGAGAGAAAAACTGTTTTTT	CASSEAGREKLFF
TRBD2	TRBJ2-3	TRBV28	14	.	TGTGCCAGCAGTTTACCGGGAGGCGCAGATACGCAGTATTTT	CASSLPGGADTQYF
.	TRBJ1-5	TRBV19	15	.	TGTGCCAGTAGTTGGAGCCCAGGGGGCAATCAGCCCCAGCATTTT	CASSWSPGGNQPQHF
.	TRBJ2-7	TRBV6-1	13	.	TGTGCCAGCAGTGAAGGCCAGGGCGGGTGGATGTACTTC	CASSEGQGGWMYF
.	TRBJ1-5	TRBV7-9	14	.	TGTGCCAGCAGTCAAAGCGGGGTCACTCAGCCCCAGCATTTT	CASSQSGVTQPQHF
TRBD1	TRBJ1-5	TRBV5-1	15	few	TGCGCCAGCAGCCCATATGACAGGGACAATCAGCCCCAGCATTTT	CASSPYDRDNQPQHF
.	TRBJ1-3	TRBV6-1	16	.	TGTGCCAGCAGTGAATATCAGGGGACCTCTGGAAACACCATATATTTT	CASSEYQGTSGNTIYF
.	TRBJ2-3	TRBV12-5	13	.	TGTGCTAGTGGTTTGGGCACTACCGTCCCGCAGTATTTT	CASGLGTTVPQYF
TRBD2	TRBJ2-1	TRBV7-9	15	medium-sized	TGTGCCAGCAGCACTACTGGCGGGAGGGCCTCTCTCCAGTTCTTC	CASSTTGGRASLQFF
TRBD2	TRBJ2-1	TRBV7-9	16	.	TGTGCCAGCAGCCGGCAGGGGACTAGCGGCTACAATGAGCAGTTCTTC	CASSRQGTSGYNEQFF
TRBD2	TRBJ2-1	TRBV7-9	17	few	TGTGCCAGCAGACCTCGGACTAGCGGGAACTCCTACAATGAGCAGTTCTTC	CASRPRTSGNSYNEQFF